This record covers a single T cell receptor beta chain. The antigen remains undetermined. The sample originates from a study of T cell repertoires in cytomegalovirus infection. MiXCR, run by TCRdb on the reads, gives a single entry per CDR3 protein. The top ten hold approximately 59% of the sample, which has some 200,000 distinct CDR3 sequences, roughly 34% seen once. The germline V gene has CDR1 MNHEY and CDR2 SMNVEV (reference sequence). V was pared by 0 bases and J by 6 bases, with 5 bases between. The CDR3 runs to 13 residues. The source is a human donor in good health (CMV status not recorded). Some clones in this sample may be carry-over from other donors' samples. The J gene is TRBJ2-2, the V gene TRBV27; no clear D gene. The starting material was CD8+ T cells from cultured PBMCs, obtained from culture after CMV antigen stimulation. The CDR3 DNA reads TGTGCCAGCAGTTTATCGGGTTCCGGGGAGCTGTTTTTT. Protein: CASSLSGSGELFF.